Sequencing of this T cell receptor (beta chain) was carried out in a study of OX40 agonist ivuxolimab in advanced cancers. Study-wide context: An agonistic anti-OX40 (CD134) antibody, ivuxolimab, was used to treat the patients. The mean age was roughly 60 years, ranging from roughly 23 to 79, with under 90% of participants male.

The CDR3 consists of 13 residues. V shed 3 bases and J shed 4 bases, with 9 bases lying between them. Germline V lookup: CDR1 WSHSY, CDR2 SAAADI. Some clones are missing from TCRdb's copy, which holds only in-frame ones; the method was immunoSEQ multiplex PCR. The repertoire holds 70,000 to 80,000 clones, with 81% as singletons. The material was CD4+ or CD8+ T cells sorted from blood, obtained in a trial of the OX40 agonist ivuxolimab. The origin of this receptor is an adult with an advanced solid tumor such as melanoma, head and neck, liver or kidney cancer. The rearrangement joins TRBV10-2 to TRBJ1-2; D is unresolved. This CDR3 is CASSDEASYGYTF. The DNA of the CDR3 is TGCGCCAGCAGTGATGAGGCCTCCTATGGCTACACCTTC.